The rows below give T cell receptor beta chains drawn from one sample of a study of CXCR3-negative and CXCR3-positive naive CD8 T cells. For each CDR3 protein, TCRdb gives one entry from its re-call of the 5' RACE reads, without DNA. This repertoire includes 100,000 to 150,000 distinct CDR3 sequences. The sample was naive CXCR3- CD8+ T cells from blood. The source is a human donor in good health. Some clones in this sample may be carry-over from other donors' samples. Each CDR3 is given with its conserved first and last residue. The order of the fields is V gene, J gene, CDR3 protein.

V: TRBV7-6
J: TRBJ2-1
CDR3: CASSLSSLISYNEQFF

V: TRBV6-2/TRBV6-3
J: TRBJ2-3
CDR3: CASSFSSSGKQNTQYF

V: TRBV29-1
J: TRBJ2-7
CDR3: CSVVGADYEQYF

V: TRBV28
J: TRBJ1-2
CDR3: CASSPPREDGYTF

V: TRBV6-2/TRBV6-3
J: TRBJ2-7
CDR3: CASSYHGTGPYEQYF

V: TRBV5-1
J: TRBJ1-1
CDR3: CASSLVTGGNTEAFF

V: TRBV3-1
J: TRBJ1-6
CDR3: CASSERGNYNSPLHF

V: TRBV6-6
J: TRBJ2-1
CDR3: CASSYDLAGYANEQFF

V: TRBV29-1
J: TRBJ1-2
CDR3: CSVAEAGNYGYTF

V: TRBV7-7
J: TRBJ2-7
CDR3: CASSLGHVQGSYEQYF

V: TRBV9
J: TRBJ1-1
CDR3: CASSVMGWDTEAFF

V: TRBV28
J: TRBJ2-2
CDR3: CASSFGTSDTGELFF

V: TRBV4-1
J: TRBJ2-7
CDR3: CASSPLAVSSYEQYF

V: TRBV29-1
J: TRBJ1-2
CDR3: CSVVTANYGFTF

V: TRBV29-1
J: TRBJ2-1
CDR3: CSVELAGTYNEQFF

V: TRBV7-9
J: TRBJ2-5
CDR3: CASSTSGDRGETQYF

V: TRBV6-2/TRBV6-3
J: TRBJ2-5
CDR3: CASRFQETQYF

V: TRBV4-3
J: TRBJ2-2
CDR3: CASSLVGAGELFF

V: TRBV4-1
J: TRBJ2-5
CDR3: CASVGSQETQYF

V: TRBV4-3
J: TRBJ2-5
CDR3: CASSQDDVFGETQYF

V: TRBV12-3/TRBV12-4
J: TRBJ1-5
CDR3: CASSLEGQSSNQPQHF

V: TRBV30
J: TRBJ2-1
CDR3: CAWSGSAGPNNEQFF

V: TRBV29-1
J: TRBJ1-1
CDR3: CSVSRETEAFF

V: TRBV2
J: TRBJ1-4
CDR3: CASSRLLSSEKLFF

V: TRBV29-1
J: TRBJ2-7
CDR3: CSVDGGGGGSYEQYF

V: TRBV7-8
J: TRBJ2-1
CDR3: CASKGVGNEQFF

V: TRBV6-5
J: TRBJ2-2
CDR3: CASSLTSGGAAWELFF